A single sample is the source of the 15 T cell receptor beta chains below, sequenced in a study of CD8 T cells in ankylosing spondylitis. Study observations and caveats: Among TCR beta sequences, a motif of eight highly homologous variants appeared characteristic of ankylosing spondylitis blood.

No antigen is known for these receptors. TCRdb re-derived calls from the 5' RACE reads in MiXCR, one entry per CDR3 protein. The data show fewer than 550,000 distinct CDR3 sequences, with roughly 5.2% seen just once and under 4.5% held by the top ten. Sequenced sample: blood, either unsorted or a sorted T cell fraction (not recorded which). These receptors were taken from a male donor with ankylosing spondylitis.

On this clonotype: This may arise from a read error, as a much more abundant clone is one base away. V and J are TRBV5-1 and TRBJ2-2; 9 bases are shared with TRBD2. The CDR3 totals 16 residues. Germline loops: CDR1 SGHRS, CDR2 YFSETQ. V shed 0 bases and J 3 bases; nucleotides not matched to a gene: 3. CDR3 sequence reads: CASSLASGAHTGELFF. CDR3 sequence (DNA): TGCGCCAGCAGCTTGGCTAGCGGGGCACACACCGGGGAGCTGTTTTTT.

This clonotype has a count of ten or more. V and J are TRBV12-3 or TRBV12-4 and TRBJ1-1; no definite D call. This CDR3 has 14 amino acids. V shed 6 bases and J shed 0 bases, with 11 bases lying between them. CDR3 DNA sequence: TGTGCCAGCAGAGTGACACACATGAACACTGAAGCTTTCTTT. This codes for CASRVTHMNTEAFF.

Concerning this clonotype itself: At one of its ends the junction is not consistent with the germline gene, which may arise from a read error. The chain links TRBV12-3 or TRBV12-4 to TRBJ2-3; D unclear. The CDR3 runs to 19 residues. CDR3 amino acids: CTSSLRQVGRFLSTDTQYF. The DNA for the CDR3 is TGTACCAGCAGTTTAAGGCAGGTCGGCAGATTTTTAAGTACAGATACGCAGTATTTT.

The chain recombines TRBV18 with TRBJ2-5, with unresolved D. The CDR3 runs 14 residues. V lost 1 base to trimming and J lost 2 bases, with 8 bases between them. CDR1 is KGHSH and CDR2 is LQKENI in the germline V gene. CDR3 amino acids: CASSPLDVQETQYF. In nucleotides, the CDR3 is TGTGCCAGCTCACCACTAGACGTACAAGAGACCCAGTACTTC.

This clonotype was seen at least ten times. The chain is built from TRBV11-2 and TRBJ2-1; D possibly matches TRBD1 or TRBD2 (6 bases each). The CDR3 is 16 residues long. The germline V and J ends were trimmed by 2 bases and 2 bases, with 13 bases remaining between them. CDR1 SGHAT and CDR2 FQNNGV come from the germline V gene. CDR3 residues: CASSLIRGGPYNEQFF. DNA of the CDR3: TGTGCCAGCAGCTTAATCAGGGGAGGTCCCTACAATGAGCAGTTCTTC.

This clonotype was recorded at least ten times. This CDR3 reads CASRFGGTPEAFF. In nucleotides, the CDR3 is TGCGCCAGCAGATTCGGCGGGACACCTGAAGCTTTCTTT. V usage is TRBV5-1 and J usage is TRBJ1-1, with D maybe TRBD1 (6 bases). In germline, CDR1 is SGHRS, CDR2 YFSETQ. The CDR3 loop spans 13 amino acids. V lost 5 bases, J lost 6 bases, and 14 bases lay in between. Based on the CDR3 plus reference TRBV5-1 and TRBJ1-1, the full variable domain is KAGVTQTPRYLIKTRGQQVTLSCSPISGHRSVSWYQQTPGQGLQFLFEYFSETQRNKGNFPGRFSGRQFSNSRSEMNVSTLELGDSALYLCASRFGGTPEAFFGQGTRLTVV.

The chain combines TRBV18 with TRBJ1-1, with TRBD1 matching 7 bases. The CDR3 is 15 amino acids. With 3 bases clipped from V and 3 bases from J, the junction kept 7 bases outside the gene matches. Germline CDR1 and CDR2: KGHSH and LQKENI. The CDR3 spells CASSPGQAGHTEAFF. CDR3 DNA: TGTGCCAGCTCACCCGGACAGGCCGGGCACACTGAAGCTTTCTTT.

Ten or more counts support this clonotype. The gene calls are TRBV27 and TRBJ2-3, with 7 bases aligning to TRBD1. V lost 6 bases and J lost 7; bases outside the gene matches: 13. Germline V lookup: CDR1 MNHEY, CDR2 SMNVEV (reference sequence). There are 15 residues in the CDR3. CDR3 sequence (DNA): TGTGCCAGCAGGAGTGAAGGGGGCGCGAAAAATACGCAGTATTTT. Its protein is CASRSEGGAKNTQYF.

Worth noting for this clonotype: A much larger clone lies one base from this, so it may be a read error. The gene calls are TRBV5-1 and TRBJ2-1, with 7 bases lining up with TRBD2. The CDR3 length is 17 residues. Germline V gene lookup returns CDR1 SGHRS and CDR2 YFSETQ. CDR3 loop: CASRLGGGLLSYNEQFF. In DNA form, the CDR3 reads TGCGCCAGCCGCTTGGGCGGGGGTCTGCTTTCCTACAATGAGCAGTTCTTC.

This clonotype was seen repeatedly, ten times or more. One end of the junction varies from germline; a read error may be responsible. This sequence joins TRBV7-2 and TRBJ1-2, with D unclear. Germline V gene lookup returns CDR1 SGHTA and CDR2 FQGNSA. The CDR3 covers 11 residues. CDR3 protein: CASSLVGSVHF. The CDR3 DNA reads as TGTGCCAGCAGCTTAGTCGGGTCGGTCCACTTC.

This clonotype has a count of ten or more. The gene calls are TRBV27 and TRBJ1-5, with 10 bases matching TRBD1. The V gene's germline CDR1 is MNHEY and CDR2 SMNVEV (reference sequence). Unmatched junction bases numbered 5, after V lost 6 bases and J lost 6 bases. The CDR3 contains 14 residues. In DNA, the CDR3 is TGTGCCAGCAGCCGGGGACAGGGGTTTCAGCCCCAGCATTTT. It specifies CASSRGQGFQPQHF.

Many counts were recorded for this clonotype. The genes are TRBV15 and TRBJ2-5; possible D gene TRBD2, 6 bases. The CDR3 runs 15 residues. Germline V lookup: CDR1 LNHNV, CDR2 YYDKDF (reference sequence). Trimming shortened V by 2 bases and J by 4 bases, and 14 bases separated the two germline ends. CDR3 protein: CATSRPRRGIETQYF. The CDR3 region has the DNA TGTGCCACCAGCAGACCGCGGAGGGGAATAGAGACCCAGTACTTC.

This clonotype was seen a handful of times. The chain employs TRBV28 and TRBJ2-6, with D unresolved. CDR1 is MDHEN and CDR2 is SYDVKM in the germline V gene. V was cut by 6 bases and J by 2 bases, with 11 bases left in between. CDR3 length: 15 amino acids. The CDR3 loop is CASRPTAPGANVLTF. The CDR3 DNA is TGTGCCAGCAGACCTACAGCCCCTGGGGCCAACGTCCTGACTTTC.

This clonotype has ten or more counts. The rearrangement links TRBV5-1 to TRBJ1-4, with D perhaps matching TRBD1 (6 bases). Trimming stripped 4 bases from V and 6 bases from J, with 13 bases between. Looked up from germline, CDR1 is SGHRS and CDR2 is YFSETQ. This CDR3 contains 14 residues. The CDR3 is CASSIGQLDEKLFF. In nucleotides, the CDR3 is TGCGCCAGCAGCATAGGACAGCTAGATGAAAAACTGTTTTTT.

The chain is built from TRBV18 and TRBJ1-1; 8 positions match TRBD1. The CDR3 is made up of 14 amino acids. Trimming cost V 6 bases and J 6 bases; bases outside gene matches: 9. The germline V gene has CDR1 KGHSH and CDR2 LQKENI. The CDR3 region is CASSPVPGQAEAFF. The CDR3 nucleotides are TGTGCCAGCTCCCCAGTCCCGGGACAGGCTGAAGCTTTCTTT. Based on the CDR3 plus reference TRBV18 and TRBJ1-1, the full variable domain is NAGVMQNPRHLVRRRGQEARLRCSPMKGHSHVYWYRQLPEEGLKFMVYLQKENIIDESGMPKERFSAEFPKEGPSILRIQQVVRGDSAAYFCASSPVPGQAEAFFGQGTRLTVV.